One T cell receptor beta chain is described in this entry. The antigen remains unidentified. The data originate from a study of cytomegalovirus exposure and HLA in healthy donors. A multiplex PCR was run with 60 Vbeta primers and 13 Jbeta primers. Profiling relied on immunoSEQ multiplex PCR, and the TCRdb table lists in-frame clones only, not all of them. Of about 120,000 clones listed, 70% to 80% were seen once; the top ten hold 2% to 2.5%. Study findings and constraints: Only CMV serostatus was available as immune exposure information. Most TCR sequences were rare, but some public TCRs occurred in many donors.

Germline CDR1 and CDR2: GTSNPN and SVGIG (reference sequence). Trimming left V 3 bases short and J 10 bases short, with 19 bases between. The CDR3 extends over 14 amino acids. V and J are TRBV30 and TRBJ1-5; unclear D gene. Sequenced input: PBMCs. The clonotype comes from a human donor in good health. The CDR3 DNA sequence: TGTGCCTGGAGCCCACGAGGAGGCCGCCGTCCCCAGCATTTT. This gives the protein CAWSPRGGRRPQHF.